The rows below give T cell receptor beta chains drawn from one sample of a study of T cells in Graves' hyperthyroidism and ophthalmopathy. From the multiplex PCR reads, TCRdb called clonotypes with MiXCR, one entry per CDR3 protein. The table has a few hundred thousand distinct CDR3 sequences, roughly 15% seen once. Source material: blood. These receptors came from a woman under 30 with Graves' ophthalmopathy. Both conserved end residues are part of each CDR3. Each record gives: V gene, D gene, clone size, J gene, CDR3 DNA, CDR3 protein. A D gene is named only where the DNA matches it firmly. Size is stated for part of the rows, as once, few or many counts, or as a class when the clone is expanded.

>TRBV19|-|few|TRBJ2-3
TGTGCCAGTAGTGCCGGCGGCCGCGCTAGCACAGATACGCAGTATTTT
CASSAGGRASTDTQYF
>TRBV7-3|TRBD2|-|TRBJ2-3
TGTGCCAGCAGCTTAGGGGGGAGGGCCACAGATACGCAGTATTTT
CASSLGGRATDTQYF
>TRBV27|TRBD2|many|TRBJ2-7
TGTGCCAGCAGTTTAGGCGGGAGGGCCTACGAGCAGTACTTC
CASSLGGRAYEQYF
>TRBV4-1|-|-|TRBJ2-2
TGCGCCAGCAGAAACGGGAGAGCGCTATTGGGGACCGGGGAGCTGTTTTTT
CASRNGRALLGTGELFF
>TRBV12-5|-|many|TRBJ2-2
TGTGCTAGTGGGGCCTTGGACACCGGGGAGCTGTTTTTT
CASGALDTGELFF
>TRBV11-2|-|many|TRBJ2-2
TGTGCCAGCAGCTTACTAGCGACCGGGGAGCTGTTTTTT
CASSLLATGELFF
>TRBV7-9|TRBD2|few|TRBJ2-7
TGTGCCAGCACCGCTAGCGGCTACGAGCAGTACTTC
CASTASGYEQYF
>TRBV28|TRBD2|many|TRBJ2-5
TGTGCCAGCAGCAATTCGGGACTAGCGGGAAGAAAGACCCAGTACTTC
CASSNSGLAGRKTQYF
>TRBV6-1|TRBD1|many|TRBJ1-5
TGTGCCAGCACTGACAGGGGTGGCAATCAGCCCCAGCATTTT
CASTDRGGNQPQHF
>TRBV11-2|-|many|TRBJ2-5
TGTGCCAGCAGCTTAGAGGTACAGGCAGAGACCCAGTACTTC
CASSLEVQAETQYF
>TRBV5-1|-|-|TRBJ2-7
TGCGCCAGCAGCTTGGAAGGCCTCGGGCAGTACTTC
CASSLEGLGQYF
>TRBV24-1|-|many|TRBJ2-1
TGTGCCACCAGCGGGGGAGTGGACAATGAGCAGTTCTTC
CATSGGVDNEQFF
>TRBV30|-|many|TRBJ2-2
TGTGCCTGGATAAAGAACACCGGGGAGCTGTTTTTT
CAWIKNTGELFF
>TRBV5-1|TRBD2|many|TRBJ2-7
TGCGCCAGCAGCTGGACTAGCGGGAGGCAGTACGAGCAGTACTTC
CASSWTSGRQYEQYF
>TRBV5-8|TRBD2|-|TRBJ2-1
TGTGCCAGCAGCTGGGGACTAGCGGAGTACCTGGGTGAGCAGTTCTTC
CASSWGLAEYLGEQFF
>TRBV24-1|-|many|TRBJ2-5
TGTGCCACCAGTGACCCTCGCCGGGGGCAAGAGACCCAGTACTTC
CATSDPRRGQETQYF
>TRBV5-1|-|-|TRBJ2-1
TGCGCCAGCAGCTTTGAGAGACCTTCCTACAATGAGCAGTTCTTC
CASSFERPSYNEQFF
>TRBV5-1|-|-|TRBJ2-7
TGCGCCAGCAGCTTGGCCGGCACCCGCTACGGGCAGTACTTC
CASSLAGTRYGQYF
>TRBV4-1|-|few|TRBJ2-3
TGCGCCAGCAGCCAAGAGCGGAGGGCGGGTGATACGCAGTATTTT
CASSQERRAGDTQYF
>TRBV28|-|many|TRBJ2-4
TGTGCCAGCAGTTTGACCACCCGAGTGGAAGGACTAGCCAAAAACATTCAGTACTTC
CASSLTTRVEGLAKNIQYF
>TRBV19|-|-|TRBJ2-2
TGTGCCAGTAGTATTGAGGCGGGGCTTAACACCGGGGAGCTGTTTTTT
CASSIEAGLNTGELFF
>TRBV12-3/TRBV12-4|TRBD2|-|TRBJ2-3
TGTGCCAGCCGACTAGCGGGGGGCCTGGATACGCAGTGTTTT
CASRLAGGLDTQCF
>TRBV10-3|-|few|TRBJ1-1
TGTGCCATCAGTGATGGGGCAGGCGGCACTGAAGCTTTCTTT
CAISDGAGGTEAFF
>TRBV3-1|TRBD1|-|TRBJ1-3
TGTGCCAGCAGCCAAGATCGACAGGGGCTTGGAAACACCATATATTTT
CASSQDRQGLGNTIYF
>TRBV28|-|many|TRBJ1-1
TGTGCCAGCAGTCCCCCGGGGGCCACTGAAGCTTTCTTT
CASSPPGATEAFF
>TRBV4-1|TRBD2|few|TRBJ2-7
TGCGCCAGCAGCCACCTTAGCGGGAGGCACTCCTACGAGCAGTACTTC
CASSHLSGRHSYEQYF
>TRBV6-1|-|many|TRBJ1-2
TGTGCCAGCAGTGAACTTGCAGGTTCGGCCGATGGCTACACCTTC
CASSELAGSADGYTF
>TRBV19|-|-|TRBJ1-6
TGTGCCAGTAGCAACCCGACAGGTGCTAATTCACCCCTCCACTTT
CASSNPTGANSPLHF
>TRBV2|TRBD1|many|TRBJ1-2
TGTGCCAGCAGTACGACAGGGAGATCTAACTATGGCTACACCTTC
CASSTTGRSNYGYTF
>TRBV28|TRBD1|-|TRBJ2-5
TGTGCCAGTCGGCGGCAGGGGGCAGGAGAGACCCAGTACTTC
CASRRQGAGETQYF
>TRBV20-1|TRBD1|many|TRBJ1-5
TGCAGTGCTAGGGACAGGGTTGGCAATCAGCCCCAGCATTTT
CSARDRVGNQPQHF
>TRBV7-9|TRBD2|few|TRBJ2-3
TGTGCCAGCAGCCCGAGGACTGGCGGGAGAGTTGAGATCACAGATACGCAGTATTTT
CASSPRTGGRVEITDTQYF
>TRBV27|-|few|TRBJ2-1
TGTGCCAGCAGTCCAGCAGACTCCTCCGGGGGCAATGAGCAGTTCTTC
CASSPADSSGGNEQFF
>TRBV4-3|-|few|TRBJ2-7
TGCGCCAGCAGCCAAGACCCCCTACCATCCTACGAGCAGTACTTC
CASSQDPLPSYEQYF
>TRBV28|TRBD1|many|TRBJ1-4
TGTGCCAGCAGTCCTCGACAGGGGCCAACTAATGAAAAACTGTTTTTT
CASSPRQGPTNEKLFF
>TRBV28|-|few|TRBJ1-2
TGTGCCAGCGGTGTTAGACAGTATGGCTACACCTTC
CASGVRQYGYTF
>TRBV20-1|-|many|TRBJ2-3
TGCAGTGCGGGCGGACTTGCGCTAGAGATCGATAGCACAGATACGCAGTATTTT
CSAGGLALEIDSTDTQYF
>TRBV29-1|-|-|TRBJ2-3
TGCAGCGTTGAAGAAGGGAGGAAGATCACAGATACGCAGTATTTT
CSVEEGRKITDTQYF
>TRBV7-2|TRBD1|-|TRBJ1-6
TGTGCCAGCAGCTTAGGTGGGACAGGGAATTCACCCCTCCACTTT
CASSLGGTGNSPLHF
>TRBV6-5|TRBD1|-|TRBJ2-6
TGTGCCAGCAGTTACCCCAGGGGGAGATCTGGGGCCAACGTCCTGACTTTC
CASSYPRGRSGANVLTF
>TRBV6-1|-|few|TRBJ1-1
TGTGCCAGCAGTGAATACGTAGGGCAAACTGAAGCTTTCTTT
CASSEYVGQTEAFF
>TRBV7-2|-|-|TRBJ1-5
TGCGCCAGCAGCCAAGATCCCCAGGGAGGGGGAAGCCAGCCCCAGCATTTT
CASSQDPQGGGSQPQHF